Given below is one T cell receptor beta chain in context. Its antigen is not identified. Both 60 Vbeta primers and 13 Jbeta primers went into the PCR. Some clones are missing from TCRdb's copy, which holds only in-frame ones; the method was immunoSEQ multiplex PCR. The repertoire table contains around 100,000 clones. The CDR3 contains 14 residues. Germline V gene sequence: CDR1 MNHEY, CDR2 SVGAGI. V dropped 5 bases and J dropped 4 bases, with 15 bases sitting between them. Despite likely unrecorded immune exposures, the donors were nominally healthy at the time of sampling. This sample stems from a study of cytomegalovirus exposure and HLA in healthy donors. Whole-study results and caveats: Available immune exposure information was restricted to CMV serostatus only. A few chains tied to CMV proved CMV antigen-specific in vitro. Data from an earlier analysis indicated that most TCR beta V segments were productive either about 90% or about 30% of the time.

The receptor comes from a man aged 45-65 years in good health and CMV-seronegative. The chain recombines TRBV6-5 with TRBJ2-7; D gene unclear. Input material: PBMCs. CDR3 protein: CASSKLARVYEQYF. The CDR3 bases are TGTGCCAGCAGTAAACTTGCCCGGGTATACGAGCAGTACTTC.